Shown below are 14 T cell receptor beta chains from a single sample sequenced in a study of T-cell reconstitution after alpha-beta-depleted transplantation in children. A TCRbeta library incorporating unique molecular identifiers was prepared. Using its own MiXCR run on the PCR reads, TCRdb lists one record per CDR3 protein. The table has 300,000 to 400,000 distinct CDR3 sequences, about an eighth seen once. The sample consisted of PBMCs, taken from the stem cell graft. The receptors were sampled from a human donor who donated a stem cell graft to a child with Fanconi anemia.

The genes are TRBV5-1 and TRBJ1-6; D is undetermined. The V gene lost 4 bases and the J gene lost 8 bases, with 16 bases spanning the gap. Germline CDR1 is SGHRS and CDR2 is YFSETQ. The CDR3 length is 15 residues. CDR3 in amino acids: CASSPEGRWDSPLHF. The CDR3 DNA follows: TGCGCCAGCAGCCCCGAAGGGAGGTGGGATTCACCCCTCCACTTT.

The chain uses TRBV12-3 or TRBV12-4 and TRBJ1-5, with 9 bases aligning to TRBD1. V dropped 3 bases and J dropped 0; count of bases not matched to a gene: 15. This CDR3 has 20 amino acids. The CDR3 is CASSLNRGPLWEPSNQPQHF. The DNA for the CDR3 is TGTGCCAGCAGTTTGAACAGGGGGCCTCTTTGGGAGCCTAGCAATCAGCCCCAGCATTTT.

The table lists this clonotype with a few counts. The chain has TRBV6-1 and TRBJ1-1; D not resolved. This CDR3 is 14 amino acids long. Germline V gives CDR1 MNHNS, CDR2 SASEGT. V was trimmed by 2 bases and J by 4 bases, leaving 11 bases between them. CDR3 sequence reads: CASSEKKGSTEAFF. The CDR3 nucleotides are TGTGCCAGCAGTGAAAAGAAGGGCAGCACTGAAGCTTTCTTT.

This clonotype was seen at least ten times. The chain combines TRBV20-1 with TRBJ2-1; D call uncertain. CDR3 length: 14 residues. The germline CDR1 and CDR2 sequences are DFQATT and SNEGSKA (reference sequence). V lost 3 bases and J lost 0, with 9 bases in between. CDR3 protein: CSASGQISYNEQFF. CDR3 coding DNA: TGCAGTGCTAGCGGTCAGATCTCCTACAATGAGCAGTTCTTC.

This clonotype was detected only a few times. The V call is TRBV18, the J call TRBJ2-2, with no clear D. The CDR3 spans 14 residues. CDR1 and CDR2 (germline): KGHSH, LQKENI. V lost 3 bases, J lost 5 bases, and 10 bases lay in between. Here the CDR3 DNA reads TGTGCCAGCTCACCGTATCACGATACCGGGGAGCTGTTTTTT. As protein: CASSPYHDTGELFF. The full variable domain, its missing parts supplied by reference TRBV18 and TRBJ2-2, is NAGVMQNPRHLVRRRGQEARLRCSPMKGHSHVYWYRQLPEEGLKFMVYLQKENIIDESGMPKERFSAEFPKEGPSILRIQQVVRGDSAAYFCASSPYHDTGELFFGEGSRLTVL.

Here the CDR3 DNA reads TGTGCCAGCAGCGTAGGGGGGACGGGTGCATTCTACGAGCAGTACTTC. Translation gives CASSVGGTGAFYEQYF. This rearrangement joins TRBV9 to TRBJ2-7; TRBD1 or TRBD2 may be the D gene (5 bases each). V was shortened by 0 bases and J by 3 bases, with 16 bases between the two germline ends. The CDR3 spans 16 residues. The germline V gene encodes CDR1 SGDLS and CDR2 YYNGEE. The variable domain in full, with the rest retrieved from reference TRBV9 and TRBJ2-7, is DSGVTQTPKHLITATGQRVTLRCSPRSGDLSVYWYQQSLDQGLQFLIQYYNGEERAKGNILERFSAQQFPDLHSELNLSSLELGDSALYFCASSVGGTGAFYEQYFGPGTRLTVT.

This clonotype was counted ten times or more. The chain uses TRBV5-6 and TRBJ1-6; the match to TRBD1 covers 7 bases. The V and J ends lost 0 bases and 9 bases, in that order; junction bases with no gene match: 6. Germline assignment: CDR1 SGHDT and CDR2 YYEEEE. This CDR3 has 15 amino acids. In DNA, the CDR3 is TGTGCCAGCAGCTTGGAACGGGACAGCGGTTCACCCCTCCACTTT. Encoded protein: CASSLERDSGSPLHF. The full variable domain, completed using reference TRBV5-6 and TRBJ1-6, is DAGVTQSPTHLIKTRGQQVTLRCSPKSGHDTVSWYQQALGQGPQFIFQYYEEEERQRGNFPDRFSGHQFPNYSSELNVNALLLGDSALYLCASSLERDSGSPLHFGNGTRLTVT.

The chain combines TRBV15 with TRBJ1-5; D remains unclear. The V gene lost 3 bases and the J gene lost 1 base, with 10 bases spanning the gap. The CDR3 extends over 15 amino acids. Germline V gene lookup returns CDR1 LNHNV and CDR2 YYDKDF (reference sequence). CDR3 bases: TGTGCCACCAGCAGCGACATAGGCAGCAATCAGCCCCAGCATTTT. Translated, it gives CATSSDIGSNQPQHF.

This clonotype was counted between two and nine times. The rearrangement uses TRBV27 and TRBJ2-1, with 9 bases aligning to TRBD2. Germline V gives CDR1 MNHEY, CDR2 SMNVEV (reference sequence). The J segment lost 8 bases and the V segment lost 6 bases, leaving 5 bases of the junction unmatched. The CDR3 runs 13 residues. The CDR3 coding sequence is TGTGCCAGCAGATTTGGCGGGGGGGATGAGCAGTTCTTC. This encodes CASRFGGGDEQFF.

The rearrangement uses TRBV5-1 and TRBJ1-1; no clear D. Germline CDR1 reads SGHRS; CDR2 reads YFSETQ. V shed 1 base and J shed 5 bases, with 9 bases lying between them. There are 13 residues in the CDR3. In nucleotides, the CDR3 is TGCGCCAGCAGCTTGCCCACAGAGACTGAAGCTTTCTTT. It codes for CASSLPTETEAFF. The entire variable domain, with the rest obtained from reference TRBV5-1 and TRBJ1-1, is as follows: KAGVTQTPRYLIKTRGQQVTLSCSPISGHRSVSWYQQTPGQGLQFLFEYFSETQRNKGNFPGRFSGRQFSNSRSEMNVSTLELGDSALYLCASSLPTETEAFFGQGTRLTVV.

CDR3 sequence (DNA): TGTGCCAGCAGTAGGGCAGGGGGCCTGTATAGCAATCAGCCCCAGCATTTT. Translated, it gives CASSRAGGLYSNQPQHF. The chain joins TRBV6-1 to TRBJ1-5, with 8 bases lining up with TRBD1. Germline V lookup: CDR1 MNHNS, CDR2 SASEGT. Trimming at V came to 5 bases and at J to 0 bases, leaving 9 bases not matched to a gene. This CDR3 has 17 amino acids.

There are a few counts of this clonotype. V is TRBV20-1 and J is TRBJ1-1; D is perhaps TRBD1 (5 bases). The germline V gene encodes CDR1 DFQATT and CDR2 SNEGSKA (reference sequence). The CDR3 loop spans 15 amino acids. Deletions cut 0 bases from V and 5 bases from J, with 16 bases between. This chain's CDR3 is CSARDTRGVETEAFF. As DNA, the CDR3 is TGCAGTGCTAGAGATACTAGAGGGGTGGAAACTGAAGCTTTCTTT.

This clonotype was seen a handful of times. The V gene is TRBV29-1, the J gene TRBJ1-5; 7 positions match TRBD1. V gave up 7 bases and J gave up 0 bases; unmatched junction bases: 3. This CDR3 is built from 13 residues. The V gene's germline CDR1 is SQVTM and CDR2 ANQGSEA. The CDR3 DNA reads TGCAGCGCCAGGACAGGTAGCAATCAGCCCCAGCATTTT. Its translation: CSARTGSNQPQHF. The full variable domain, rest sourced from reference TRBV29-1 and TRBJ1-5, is SAVISQKPSRDICQRGTSLTIQCQVDSQVTMMFWYRQQPGQSLTLIATANQGSEATYESGFVIDKFPISRPNLTFSTLTVSNMSPEDSSIYLCSARTGSNQPQHFGDGTRLSIL.

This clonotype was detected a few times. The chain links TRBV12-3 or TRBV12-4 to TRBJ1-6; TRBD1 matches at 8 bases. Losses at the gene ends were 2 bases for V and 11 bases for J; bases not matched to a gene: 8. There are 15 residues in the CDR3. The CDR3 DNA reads TGTGCCAGCAGTTTAAGTACAGGGGGAATAACACCCCTCCACTTT. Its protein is CASSLSTGGITPLHF.